Listed below are T cell receptor beta chains from one sample, sequenced in a study of beta chain features in type 1 diabetes. The table came from immunoSEQ multiplex PCR; TCRdb's copy has only in-frame clones and leaves some out. The sample shows hundreds of thousands of clones, approximately 30% of them seen only once. Source material: naive CD4+ T cells from blood. The origin of the receptors is a man younger than 35 in good health. CDR3s include the opening cysteine and the closing phenylalanine or tryptophan. The D gene is left open where the match is weak. Where a row states a size, it is once, few, many or the class of an expanded clone; other rows omit it.

>TRBV2|TRBD1|-|TRBJ2-2
TGTGCCAGCACCCGGGACAGGGTTTTCGCCGGGGAGCTGTTTTTT
CASTRDRVFAGELFF
>TRBV7-7|-|-|TRBJ2-1
TGTGCTAGCAGCTTAAGTACATTCTACAATGAGCAGTTCTTC
CASSLSTFYNEQFF
>TRBV15|-|once|TRBJ2-4
TGTGCCACCAGCAGAGAGCCTCCTAAACGGGTAGCTCAGTACTTC
CATSREPPKRVAQYF
>TRBV18|-|-|TRBJ2-7
TGTGCCAGCTCACCTTCTTTCTACGAGCAGTACTTC
CASSPSFYEQYF
>TRBV30|-|-|TRBJ1-1
TGTGCCTGGAGCCCTTTGAGCACTGAAGCTTTCTTT
CAWSPLSTEAFF
>TRBV30|-|few|TRBJ1-2
TGTGCCTGGAGTGCACAGGGTGAAGGCTACACCTTC
CAWSAQGEGYTF
>TRBV2|TRBD1|once|TRBJ2-7
TGTGCCAGCAACGCAGGCGGACAGGGCTCCTACGAGCAGTACTTC
CASNAGGQGSYEQYF
>TRBV7-9|TRBD1|few|TRBJ2-5
TGTGCCAGCAGCTTTAATACAGGGGGCGTCGAGACCCAGTACTTC
CASSFNTGGVETQYF
>TRBV7-2|-|few|TRBJ2-3
TGTGCCAGCAGACCTAGGACAGATACGCAGTATTTT
CASRPRTDTQYF
>TRBV30|TRBD1|few|TRBJ1-5
TGTGCCTGGAGTGGACGGGACAGACAGCCCCAGCATTTT
CAWSGRDRQPQHF
>TRBV7-2|-|-|TRBJ1-2
TGTGCCAGCAGCCTCCGAGGAGCCTATGGCTACACCTTC
CASSLRGAYGYTF
>TRBV5-1|-|-|TRBJ2-3
TGCGCCAGCAAATGGCGGGACGGCACAGATACGCAGTATTTT
CASKWRDGTDTQYF
>TRBV6-5|-|-|TRBJ2-1
TGTGCCAGCAGTTATCGCCGTAGCTTCTCCTACAATGAGCAGTTCTTC
CASSYRRSFSYNEQFF
>TRBV2|-|-|TRBJ2-7
TGTGCCAGCAGTGAAGGACCGTCGAGGGCGCTGGACGAGCAGTACTTC
CASSEGPSRALDEQYF
>TRBV5-1|-|-|TRBJ2-1
TGCGCCAGCAGCTTGGCGGGTAAGACCTACAATGAGCAGTTCTTC
CASSLAGKTYNEQFF
>TRBV23-1|-|-|TRBJ2-3
TGCGCCAGCACCCACGGGCTCTCCCGCAGCACAGATACGCAGTATTTT
CASTHGLSRSTDTQYF
>TRBV6-5|-|once|TRBJ2-7
TGTGCCAGCACCGGCCCAGGGAGCTCCTACGAGCAGTACTTC
CASTGPGSSYEQYF